These 21 T cell receptor beta chains came from one sample sequenced in a study of CD8 T cells in Susac syndrome. Random hexamers were used to reverse transcribe 0.5 to 1 ug of RNA. TCRdb reanalysed the immunoSEQ multiplex PCR reads using MiXCR and keeps one entry per CDR3 protein. This table has almost 450,000 distinct CDR3 sequences, around 85% appearing once. The sequenced sample consisted of CD8+ T cells from PBMCs. Receptors were obtained from a human donor with multiple sclerosis.

The V and J genes are TRBV2 and TRBJ2-4; tentatively, D is TRBD1 (6 bases). CDR1 SNHLY and CDR2 FYNNEI come from the germline V gene. V lost 6 bases to trimming and J lost 2 bases, with 14 bases between them. This CDR3 has 15 amino acids. CDR3 loop: CASRDWTESKNIQYF. CDR3 nucleotide sequence: TGTGCCAGCAGGGATTGGACAGAATCCAAAAACATTCAGTACTTC.

This clonotype was counted a single time. This sequence joins TRBV7-2 and TRBJ2-5; 10 nucleotides agree with TRBD2. The CDR3 has 18 residues. Germline-derived CDR1 and CDR2 are SGHTA and FQGNSA. The V gene end was trimmed by 4 bases and the J gene end by 7 bases; junction bases not matched to a gene: 18. The CDR3 loop reads CASSSPTWLAGEPGTQYF. Here the CDR3 DNA reads TGTGCCAGCAGCTCGCCCACTTGGCTAGCGGGAGAGCCGGGGACCCAGTACTTC.

V usage is TRBV11-2 and J usage is TRBJ2-7; 7 bases line up with TRBD1. V lost 1 base and J lost 3; bases outside the gene matches: 6. This CDR3 has 15 residues. The germline V gene has CDR1 SGHAT and CDR2 FQNNGV. CDR3 nucleotide sequence: TGTGCCAGCAGCTTAGTCGACAGGGCAGGCTACGAGCAGTACTTC. Translated: CASSLVDRAGYEQYF.

The chain is built from TRBV7-2 and TRBJ2-7, with 14 positions matching TRBD2. Trimming cost V 5 bases and J 2 bases; bases outside gene matches: 8. The CDR3 sequence is 17 residues long. Germline-derived CDR1 and CDR2 are SGHTA and FQGNSA. CDR3 sequence reads: CASSPGLAGALTYEQYF. CDR3 sequence (DNA): TGTGCCAGCAGCCCGGGACTAGCGGGGGCCCTCACCTACGAGCAGTACTTC.

The V and J genes are TRBV6-5 and TRBJ2-3, with D perhaps TRBD2 (5 bases). Looked up from germline, CDR1 is MNHEY and CDR2 is SVGAGI. Between the trimmed V and J ends, which lost 1 base and 4 bases, there was a span of 12 bases. The CDR3 loop spans 15 amino acids. DNA for the CDR3: TGTGCCAGCAGTTACTTGACGGGGTTGGCAGATACGCAGTATTTT. It translates to CASSYLTGLADTQYF.

This chain uses TRBV15 with TRBJ2-7, with TRBD2 identical over 9 bases. There are 16 residues in the CDR3. Germline V gene data show CDR1 as LNHNV and CDR2 as YYDKDF (reference sequence). J was trimmed by 0 bases and V by 0 bases; bases with no gene match: 3. DNA of the CDR3: TGTGCCACCAGCAGAGATGGTAGCGGGAGCTCCTACGAGCAGTACTTC. Amino acids: CATSRDGSGSSYEQYF.

The chain joins TRBV20-1 to TRBJ1-1; tentatively, D is TRBD1 (6 bases). CDR1 and CDR2 (germline): DFQATT, SNEGSKA (reference sequence). V gave up 3 bases and J gave up 1 base, with 12 bases separating them. The CDR3 is 14 amino acids. CDR3 sequence (DNA): TGCAGTGCTAGGGGAGGGGGATCGAACACTGAAGCTTTCTTT. Amino acids: CSARGGGSNTEAFF.

The rearrangement uses TRBV5-6 and TRBJ1-3; tentative D call: TRBD1 (5 bases). Trimming shortened V by 1 base and J by 0 bases, and 17 bases separated the two germline ends. The CDR3 length is 18 residues. CDR1 and CDR2 (germline): SGHDT, YYEEEE. CDR3 DNA: TGTGCCAGCAGCTTGTACCCGCGACGGAGGGGCTCTGGAAACACCATATATTTT. Protein: CASSLYPRRRGSGNTIYF.

The chain recombines TRBV28 with TRBJ2-2, with unresolved D. Trimming took off 0 bases at V and 8 bases at J, with 1 base between the two ends. From germline, CDR1 is MDHEN and CDR2 SYDVKM. The CDR3 is made up of 11 amino acids. The CDR3 coding sequence is TGTGCCAGCAGTTTATGGGGGGAGCTGTTTTTT. Translating it yields CASSLWGELFF.

The chain employs TRBV27 and TRBJ1-4; D is unresolved. Trimming took off 5 bases at V and 4 bases at J, with 11 bases between the two ends. The CDR3 length is 14 residues. CDR1 and CDR2 (germline): MNHEY, SMNVEV (reference sequence). CDR3 nucleotide sequence: TGTGCCAGCAGTCTAACAGTGTTTAATGAAAAACTGTTTTTT. Its protein product is CASSLTVFNEKLFF.

This sequence joins TRBV12-3 or TRBV12-4 and TRBJ2-1, with D possibly called TRBD1 or TRBD2 (6 bases each). The CDR3 runs to 15 residues. Trimming cost V 0 bases and J 8 bases, with 14 bases left between them. CDR3 sequence (DNA): TGTGCCAGCAGTTTAGCGGGGGGCGGAAGGGATGAGCAGTTCTTC. The encoded protein is CASSLAGGGRDEQFF.

This chain joins TRBV10-2 and TRBJ2-3, with a weak D call TRBD1 (6 bases). Deletions cut 2 bases from V and 2 bases from J, with 11 bases between. The germline V gene encodes CDR1 WSHSY and CDR2 SAAADI. There are 15 residues in the CDR3. Here the CDR3 DNA reads TGCGCCAGCAGTGAGGGGGGCCGCTACACAGATACGCAGTATTTT. Amino acids: CASSEGGRYTDTQYF.

For the CDR3, the DNA is TGTGCCAGCAGCCAAGTCCAGGGGACGTATGGCTACACCTTC. Translated: CASSQVQGTYGYTF. This sequence joins TRBV3-1 and TRBJ1-2; D perhaps matches TRBD1 (6 bases). Germline lookup yields CDR1 LGHDT and CDR2 YNNKEL (reference sequence). The CDR3 consists of 14 residues. Trimming removed 1 base from V and 5 bases from J, with 11 bases in between.

The chain employs TRBV10-3 and TRBJ1-1; D is uncertain. The V end lost 5 bases, the J end lost 4 bases, and 11 bases lay between the germline ends. The CDR3 is 13 amino acids. Germline-derived CDR1 and CDR2 are ENHRY and SYGVKD. The chain's CDR3 is CAISPLDGTEAFF. The CDR3 DNA reads as TGTGCCATCAGTCCCCTTGATGGCACTGAAGCTTTCTTT.

This clonotype was observed a single time. This chain links TRBV10-3 with TRBJ1-1; D gene uncertain. Germline-derived CDR1 and CDR2 are ENHRY and SYGVKD. The V gene lost 8 bases and the J gene lost 4 bases, with 11 bases spanning the gap. This CDR3 has 12 amino acids. The CDR3 region has the DNA TGTGCCATCGGCACCCCGGGCACTGAAGCTTTCTTT. Translated: CAIGTPGTEAFF.

This chain uses TRBV4-2 with TRBJ1-1; D remains unclear. The V end lost 0 bases, the J end lost 1 base, and 9 bases lay between the germline ends. CDR1 LGHNA and CDR2 YNFKEQ come from the germline V gene. The CDR3 totals 15 residues. CDR3 amino acids: CASSQDVGANTEAFF. DNA of the CDR3: TGTGCCAGCAGCCAAGATGTGGGAGCGAACACTGAAGCTTTCTTT.

The chain carries TRBV10-3 and TRBJ2-7; the D gene is possibly TRBD1 (5 bases). Trimming took off 2 bases at V and 3 bases at J, with 8 bases between the two ends. Germline loops: CDR1 ENHRY, CDR2 SYGVKD. The CDR3 runs 13 residues. The CDR3 sequence is CAISETDNYEQYF. In DNA, the CDR3 is TGTGCCATCAGTGAGACGGACAACTACGAGCAGTACTTC.

The gene calls are TRBV6-6 and TRBJ2-1; 7 bases align to TRBD1. This CDR3 has 14 amino acids. Germline V CDR1 and CDR2: MNHNY, SVGAGI (reference sequence). Trimming took 4 bases from V and 8 from J; bases not matched to a gene: 8. This CDR3 is CASSSPVDRDEQFF. The DNA for the CDR3 is TGTGCCAGCAGTTCCCCCGTAGACAGGGATGAGCAGTTCTTC.

This clonotype was seen more than once but under ten times. V is TRBV5-1 and J is TRBJ2-7; TRBD1 might be the D (5 bases). CDR3 length equals 16 residues. The germline V gene has CDR1 SGHRS and CDR2 YFSETQ. V was clipped by 2 bases and J by 2 bases, with 17 bases between them. Here the CDR3 reads CASSLKPPGKPYEQYF. As DNA, the CDR3 is TGCGCCAGCAGCTTAAAACCCCCAGGGAAACCCTACGAGCAGTACTTC.

The rearrangement joins TRBV28 to TRBJ2-7, with 7 bases aligning to TRBD1. The trim removed 2 bases at V and 4 bases at J, leaving 5 bases unmatched. The CDR3 extends over 14 amino acids. Germline V gene lookup returns CDR1 MDHEN and CDR2 SYDVKM. In DNA, the CDR3 is TGTGCCAGCAGTTTAGTGGGACAGCCGTACGAGCAGTACTTC. The encoded protein is CASSLVGQPYEQYF.

V and J are TRBV12-3 or TRBV12-4 and TRBJ2-2; 10 bases agree with TRBD2. Unmatched junction bases numbered 8, after V lost 3 bases and J lost 4 bases. This CDR3 is built from 17 residues. Written as DNA, the CDR3 is TGTGCCAGCAGTTTTCTAGCGGGGGCCGCCGGCACCGGGGAGCTGTTTTTT. Residues: CASSFLAGAAGTGELFF.